This T cell receptor beta chain was recovered during a study of T cell clones after liver transplantation. Study details: At least one year of complete immunosuppression withdrawal without enzymes over twice normal defined tolerance.

Assay: immunoSEQ multiplex PCR; the TCRdb copy retains only in-frame clones and omits some. The sample has about 51,000 clones, 70% to 90% seen once. The CDR3 is 13 amino acids. Looked up from germline, CDR1 is SGHRS and CDR2 is YFSETQ. Trimming removed 1 base at V and 10 bases at J, with 12 bases between. Sequenced here: CD8+ T cells from blood, sampled 12 months after liver transplant. This sequence originates from a human patient who received a liver transplant. The graft donor may account for some of the T cells. The J gene is TRBJ2-1, the V gene TRBV5-1; no firm D call. CDR3 residues: CASSLYSSGEQFF. The CDR3 coding sequence is TGCGCCAGCAGCTTGTACTCTTCAGGAGAGCAGTTCTTC.